These T cell receptor beta chains were read from a single sample in a study of T cells in Graves' hyperthyroidism and ophthalmopathy. Via MiXCR, TCRdb re-called the multiplex PCR reads, giving one row per CDR3 protein. The sample records hundreds of thousands of distinct CDR3 sequences, around 20% being singletons. The sequenced material came from blood. These receptors came from a middle-aged man with Graves' ophthalmopathy. Each CDR3 is given with its conserved first and last residue. The D gene is left open where the match is weak. A clone size is listed for some rows: how often the clone was seen (once, few, many), or a class if it is expanded.

d_gene,len,v_gene,j_gene,abundance,CDR3nt,CDR3aa
NA,13,TRBV28,TRBJ2-1,many,TGTGCCAGCAGTTTGATGGATTACAATGAGCAGTTCTTC,CASSLMDYNEQFF
NA,15,TRBV7-3,TRBJ2-3,few,TGTGCCAGCAGCTTTACGGGGGTGCGCACAGATACGCAGTATTTT,CASSFTGVRTDTQYF
NA,14,TRBV4-1,TRBJ1-1,few,TGCGCCAGCAGCCAAGACAGGAGTGAGACTGAAGCTTTCTTT,CASSQDRSETEAFF
TRBD1,15,TRBV3-1,TRBJ2-1,many,TGTGCCAGCAGCCGGGGACAGCGTCCGCTGAATGAGCAGTTCTTC,CASSRGQRPLNEQFF
TRBD1,17,TRBV9,TRBJ1-3,few,TGTGCCAGCAGCGTAGGGGACAGGGGATCCGCTGGAAACACCATATATTTT,CASSVGDRGSAGNTIYF
TRBD2,16,TRBV7-3,TRBJ2-7,few,TGTGCCAGCAGCTTAAAAACTAGCGGGAGCTCCTACGAGCAGTACTTC,CASSLKTSGSSYEQYF
TRBD1,15,TRBV11-2,TRBJ2-3,many,TGTGCCAGCACTCCGGGACAGAGACCCACAGATACGCAGTATTTT,CASTPGQRPTDTQYF
TRBD2,12,TRBV7-2,TRBJ2-2,NA,TGTGCCAGGCGGGGGGCGACCGGGGAGCTGTTTTTT,CARRGATGELFF
NA,14,TRBV4-3,TRBJ1-1,NA,TGCGCCAGCAGCCAAGGCTGGGCGAACACTGAAGCTTTCTTT,CASSQGWANTEAFF
NA,12,TRBV6-2/TRBV6-3,TRBJ2-3,few,TGTGCCAGCAGGTTGGACACAGATACGCAGTATTTT,CASRLDTDTQYF
NA,16,TRBV24-1,TRBJ2-7,NA,TGTGCCACCAGTGGCCCAGGCACAGGGTTTCCCGGCGAGCAGTACTTC,CATSGPGTGFPGEQYF
NA,15,TRBV7-8,TRBJ2-7,many,TGTGCCAGCAGCTTAGAATGGGGGGGGGCTGGCGAGCAGTACTTC,CASSLEWGGAGEQYF
TRBD1,13,TRBV20-1,TRBJ2-7,few,TGCAGTGCTAGAGTGGCAGGGGGATGGGAGCAGTACTTC,CSARVAGGWEQYF
TRBD1,13,TRBV12-3/TRBV12-4,TRBJ1-2,few,TGTGCCAGCAGCCCCGGGACAGGTAGTATGTACACCTTC,CASSPGTGSMYTF
NA,13,TRBV11-2,TRBJ2-5,many,TGTGCCAGCAGCCGCCCGCCGGGAGAGACCCAGTACTTC,CASSRPPGETQYF
TRBD1,15,TRBV7-2,TRBJ2-7,NA,TGTGCCAGCAGCCCGTCGGGACAGGGGGCGCCCGAGCAGTACTTC,CASSPSGQGAPEQYF
TRBD2,15,TRBV12-3/TRBV12-4,TRBJ2-1,NA,TGTGCCAGCAGTTGGCGACTAGCGGACAACAATGAGCAGTTCTTC,CASSWRLADNNEQFF
NA,15,TRBV18,TRBJ2-1,many,TGTGCCAGCTCCTCGATAGGGGGTGCTCACAATGAGCAGTTCTTC,CASSSIGGAHNEQFF
NA,14,TRBV20-1,TRBJ2-5,many,TGCAGTGTAGGGGCATGGGGGGCGATAAAGACCCAGTACTTC,CSVGAWGAIKTQYF
NA,13,TRBV5-1,TRBJ2-3,many,TGCGCCAGCAGCTTTGACGGGGAAGATACGCAGTATTTT,CASSFDGEDTQYF
TRBD1,14,TRBV2,TRBJ1-6,few,TGTGCCAGCAGTGATCGGGACAGGGGAGCACCCCTCCACTTT,CASSDRDRGAPLHF
NA,11,TRBV2,TRBJ2-7,many,TGTGCCAGTGGGGTGGCCTACGAGCAGTACTTC,CASGVAYEQYF
TRBD1,12,TRBV6-1,TRBJ2-7,NA,TGTGCCAGCAGGACAGGGCGCTACGAGCAGTACTTC,CASRTGRYEQYF
NA,16,TRBV6-1,TRBJ2-1,NA,TGTGCCAGCAGTGACCGGACAAAGAGCTCCTACAATGAGCAGTTCTTC,CASSDRTKSSYNEQFF
NA,15,TRBV5-1,TRBJ2-5,NA,TGCGCCAGCACCTCTCCAGGGGGAGGCCAAGAGACCCAGTACTTC,CASTSPGGGQETQYF
TRBD1,17,TRBV5-5,TRBJ2-1,NA,TGTGCCAGCAGCTTGGCTGAGGGGGCAGTCCGTGGAAGTGAGCAGTTCTTC,CASSLAEGAVRGSEQFF
NA,15,TRBV6-5,TRBJ1-3,NA,TGTGCCAGCAGACCTACACTGGACTCTGGAAACACCATATATTTT,CASRPTLDSGNTIYF
NA,15,TRBV2,TRBJ2-1,many,TGTGCCAGCATGTGGACGGTAAACCGTTACAATGAGCAGTTCTTC,CASMWTVNRYNEQFF
TRBD1,16,TRBV15,TRBJ2-5,NA,TGTGCCACCAGCAGAGGGGACCGGGACAGGGGTCATTTCCAGTACTTC,CATSRGDRDRGHFQYF
TRBD2,13,TRBV6-1,TRBJ2-1,few,TGTGCCACCTGGGGGGGAGTTGGAAATGAGCAGTTCTTC,CATWGGVGNEQFF
NA,15,TRBV7-3,TRBJ1-1,NA,TGTGCCAGCAGCCCGCGGGTCCTAAGGAACACTGAAGCTTTCTTT,CASSPRVLRNTEAFF
TRBD2,16,TRBV7-8,TRBJ2-3,many,TGTGCCAGCAGCTTAGTGGCGGGGGTAGTCACAGATACGCAGTATTTT,CASSLVAGVVTDTQYF
NA,11,TRBV7-9,TRBJ2-7,many,TGTGCCAGCAGCTTAAGCACCGAGCAGTACTTC,CASSLSTEQYF
TRBD1,15,TRBV5-1,TRBJ2-1,many,TGCGCCAGCAGCTTGGACCAGGGGGCTTACAATGAGCAGTTCTTC,CASSLDQGAYNEQFF
TRBD2,16,TRBV5-4,TRBJ2-2,few,TGTGCCAGCAGCTTACCTAGCGGGGCGAACACCGGGGAGCTGTTTTTT,CASSLPSGANTGELFF
NA,14,TRBV2,TRBJ2-5,many,TGTGCCAGCAGTGCACAGGGTGTCGTGGAGACCCAGTACTTC,CASSAQGVVETQYF
TRBD1,14,TRBV6-5,TRBJ1-5,NA,TGTGCCAGCAGTTTGAGGGACAGGGGTCAGCCCCAGCATTTT,CASSLRDRGQPQHF
TRBD2,17,TRBV27,TRBJ2-3,NA,TGTGCCAGCAGTCTATTAGGACTAGCGGGAGGCACAGATACGCAGTATTTT,CASSLLGLAGGTDTQYF
TRBD1,14,TRBV25-1,TRBJ1-1,NA,TGTGCCAGCAGGGAGACAGGGACCGACACTGAAGCTTTCTTT,CASRETGTDTEAFF
NA,14,TRBV9,TRBJ2-7,NA,TGTGCCAGCGGGGGGGGCGGAGGGATCTACGAGCAGTACTTC,CASGGGGGIYEQYF
TRBD2,15,TRBV6-1,TRBJ2-1,many,TGTGCCAGCAGCCCCGGGGAGGGGTCCCACAATGAGCAGTTCTTC,CASSPGEGSHNEQFF